What follows is one T cell receptor beta chain and its context. The CDR3 covers 15 residues. Trimming shortened V by 2 bases and J by 7 bases, and 15 bases separated the two germline ends. The germline gives CDR1 LNHDA, CDR2 SQIVND (reference sequence). This sample stems from a study of blood T cell repertoires in COVID-19. Study-level background: Samples representing acute and convalescent COVID-19 were sourced from the United States, Italy and Spain. T cells, B-cell-depleted T cells, or PBMCs provided the cDNA or gDNA that served as material.

Repertoires were generated with immunoSEQ multiplex PCR, while TCRdb's copy carries only in-frame clones and drops some. The sample has fewer than 250,000 clones; 82% are singletons. The V and J genes are TRBV19 and TRBJ1-5; a possible D gene is TRBD1 (5 bases). Sample: peripheral blood. The clonotype originates from a woman aged 80 or over with acute or convalescent COVID-19. CDR3 protein: CASSIKSGGNQPQHF. The CDR3 DNA reads TGTGCCAGTAGTATAAAAAGCGGGGGAAACCAGCCCCAGCATTTT.